This TCR beta chain was captured by sequencing in a study of cytomegalovirus exposure and HLA in healthy donors. This clone was observed a handful of times. Researchers ran the PCR with 60 Vbeta and 13 Jbeta primers. Profiling relied on immunoSEQ multiplex PCR, and the TCRdb table lists in-frame clones only, not all of them. The table records 95,000 to 150,000 clones, 50% to 75% of them present only once. CDR1 is LNHNV and CDR2 is YYDKDF in the germline V gene (reference sequence). Trimming cost V 0 bases and J 5 bases, with 10 bases left between them. The CDR3 contains 14 residues. Sequencing was done on a sample of PBMCs. This chain joins TRBV15 and TRBJ1-1; D uncertain. The origin of this receptor is a woman aged 40 to 49 in good health and CMV-seropositive. The CDR3 spells CATSRDHGGTEAFF. Here the CDR3 DNA reads TGTGCCACCAGCAGAGATCATGGCGGGACTGAAGCTTTCTTT.